Below, one T cell receptor (beta chain) is given with its context. Generated by immunoSEQ multiplex PCR, the TCRdb table keeps only in-frame clones and is missing some. The sample holds approximately 92,000 clones, 60% to 80% seen once. Germline trimming cut 7 bases from V and 5 bases from J; bases unmatched to any gene: 16. CDR3 length: 17 amino acids. Germline assignment: CDR1 MDHEN and CDR2 SYDVKM. The data derive from a study of cytotoxic CD8 clonotypes in ibrutinib-treated CLL. Source: PBMCs, taken after 24 months of ibrutinib treatment. The J gene is TRBJ2-3, the V gene TRBV28; TRBD2 matches at 9 bases. The clonotype was recovered from a human donor with chronic lymphocytic leukemia. CDR3 sequence (DNA): TGTGCCAGCACCCGACAAAAAGCGGGAGGTTTGGGAGATACGCAGTATTTT. Translated: CASTRQKAGGLGDTQYF. Looking up the rest from reference TRBV28 and TRBJ2-3 gives the full variable domain: DVKVTQSSRYLVKRTGEKVFLECVQDMDHENMFWYRQDPGLGLRLIYFSYDVKMKEKGDIPEGYSVSREKKERFSLILESASTNQTSMYLCASTRQKAGGLGDTQYFGPGTRLTVL.